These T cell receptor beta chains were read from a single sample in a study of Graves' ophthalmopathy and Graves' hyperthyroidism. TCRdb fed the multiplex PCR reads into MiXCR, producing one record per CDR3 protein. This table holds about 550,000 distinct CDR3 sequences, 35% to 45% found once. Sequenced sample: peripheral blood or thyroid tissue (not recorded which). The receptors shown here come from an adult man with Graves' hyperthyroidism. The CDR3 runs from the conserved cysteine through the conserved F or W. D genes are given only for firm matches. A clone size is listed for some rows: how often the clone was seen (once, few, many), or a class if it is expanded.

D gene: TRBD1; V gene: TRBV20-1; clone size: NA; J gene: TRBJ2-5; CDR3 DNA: TGCAGTGCTAGGGTGTTGGGACAGAAACAAGAGACCCAGTACTTC; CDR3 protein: CSARVLGQKQETQYF
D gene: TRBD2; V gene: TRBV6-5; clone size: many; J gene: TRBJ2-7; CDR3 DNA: TGTGCCAGCAGCACCGGGACTACCCACGAGCAGTACTTC; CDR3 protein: CASSTGTTHEQYF
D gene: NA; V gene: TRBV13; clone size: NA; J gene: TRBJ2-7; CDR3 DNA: TGTGACAGCAGCCTCAGACAGTCACTCTACGAGCAGTACTTC; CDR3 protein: CDSSLRQSLYEQYF
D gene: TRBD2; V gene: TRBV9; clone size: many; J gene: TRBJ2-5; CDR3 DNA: TGTGCCAGCAGCGTATGGGGGGGATTAAGGGAGACCCAGTACTTC; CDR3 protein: CASSVWGGLRETQYF
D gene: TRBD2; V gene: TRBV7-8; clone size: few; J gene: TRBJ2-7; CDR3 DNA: TGTGCCAGCAGCTTAGTACTAGCGGGAGAAGGCTACGAGCAGTACTTC; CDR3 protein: CASSLVLAGEGYEQYF
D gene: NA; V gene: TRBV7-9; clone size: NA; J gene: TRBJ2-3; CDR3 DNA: TGTGCCAGCAGCTTAGTAGGCGGGATGGCAGATACGCAGTATTTT; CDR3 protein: CASSLVGGMADTQYF
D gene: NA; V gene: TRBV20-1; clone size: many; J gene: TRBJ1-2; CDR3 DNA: TGCAGTGCCGGAGCGGGGAACTATGGCTACACCTTC; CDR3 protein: CSAGAGNYGYTF
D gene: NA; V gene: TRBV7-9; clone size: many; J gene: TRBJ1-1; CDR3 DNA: TGTGCCAGCAGCTTATTTAACACTGAAGCTTTCTTT; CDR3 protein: CASSLFNTEAFF
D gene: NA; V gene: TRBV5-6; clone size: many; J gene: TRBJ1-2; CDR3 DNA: TGTGCCAGCAGCTTGGCCCCGGGGGCAGGGGTTGGTGGCTACACCTTC; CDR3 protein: CASSLAPGAGVGGYTF
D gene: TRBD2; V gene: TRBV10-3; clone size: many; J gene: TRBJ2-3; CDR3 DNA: TGTGCCATCAGGGCTGGACTAGCGGACTATACGCAGTATTTT; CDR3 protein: CAIRAGLADYTQYF
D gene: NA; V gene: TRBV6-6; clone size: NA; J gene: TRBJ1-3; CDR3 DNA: TGTGCCAGCAGTGAAGTCAGGGGACCCTCTGGAAACACCATATATTTT; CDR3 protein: CASSEVRGPSGNTIYF
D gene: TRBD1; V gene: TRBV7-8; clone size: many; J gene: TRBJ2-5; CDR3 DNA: TGTGCCAGCAGAAAAGACAGGGCAGAGTATGGGACCCAGTACTTC; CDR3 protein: CASRKDRAEYGTQYF
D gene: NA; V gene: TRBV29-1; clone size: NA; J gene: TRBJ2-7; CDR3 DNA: TGCAGCGCCTTGGCGGACAGGAGGGACCACGAGCAGTACTTC; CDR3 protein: CSALADRRDHEQYF
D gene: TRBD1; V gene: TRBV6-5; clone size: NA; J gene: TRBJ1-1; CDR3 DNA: TGTGCCAGCACAAGGACAGGGTACACTGAAGCTTTCTTT; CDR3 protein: CASTRTGYTEAFF
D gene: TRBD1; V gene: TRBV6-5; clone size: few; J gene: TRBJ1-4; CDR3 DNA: TGTGCCAGCAGTTACTCGGGACAGAGGAAGGAAAAACTGTTTTTT; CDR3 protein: CASSYSGQRKEKLFF
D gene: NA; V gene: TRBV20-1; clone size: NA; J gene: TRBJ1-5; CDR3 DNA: TGCAGTGGAGGTCTGCGGTCCCAAGAGACCCAGCATTTT; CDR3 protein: CSGGLRSQETQHF
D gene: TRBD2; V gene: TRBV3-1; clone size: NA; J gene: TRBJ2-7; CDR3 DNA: TGTGCCAGCAGCCAAGAAAGGAGCGGGATCTCCTACGAGCAGTACTTC; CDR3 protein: CASSQERSGISYEQYF
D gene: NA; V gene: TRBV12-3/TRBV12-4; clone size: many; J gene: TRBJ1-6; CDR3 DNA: TGTGCCAGCAGTTTCGGACCCGGGGGTTCACCCCTCCACTTT; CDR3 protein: CASSFGPGGSPLHF
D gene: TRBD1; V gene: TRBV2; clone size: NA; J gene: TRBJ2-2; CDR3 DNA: TGTGCCAGCAGGGACAGGGGATCGGCCGGGGAGCTGTTTTTT; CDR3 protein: CASRDRGSAGELFF
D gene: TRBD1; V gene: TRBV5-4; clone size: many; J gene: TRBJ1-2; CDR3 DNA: TGTGCCAGCAGCCCGGAGACAGGGATACTCTATGGCTACACCTTC; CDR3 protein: CASSPETGILYGYTF
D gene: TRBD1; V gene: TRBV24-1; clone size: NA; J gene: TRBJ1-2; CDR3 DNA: TGTGCCACCAGTGACGCCGGGACAGGGGGCGAGGGCTACACCTTC; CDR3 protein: CATSDAGTGGEGYTF
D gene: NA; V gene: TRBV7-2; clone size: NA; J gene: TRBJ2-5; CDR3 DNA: TGTGCCAGCAGCTTGAGACGGGAGTACTTC; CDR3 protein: CASSLRREYF
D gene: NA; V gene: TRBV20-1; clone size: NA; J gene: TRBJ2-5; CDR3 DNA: TGCAGTGCTACCCTGGGAGGGGGCCAAGAGACCCAGTACTTC; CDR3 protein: CSATLGGGQETQYF
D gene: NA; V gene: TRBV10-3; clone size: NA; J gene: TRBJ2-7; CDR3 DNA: TGTGCCATCAGTGGAACCTACGAGCAGTACTTC; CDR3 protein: CAISGTYEQYF
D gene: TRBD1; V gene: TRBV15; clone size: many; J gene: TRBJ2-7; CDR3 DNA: TGTGCCACCAGCATACCCGGGACAGGGGGTCGCGAGCAGTACTTC; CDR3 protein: CATSIPGTGGREQYF
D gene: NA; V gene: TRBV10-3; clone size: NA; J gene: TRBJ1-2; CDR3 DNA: TGTGCCAGCAGCCAGGTAGGCCCCGCGCGGGGCTACACCTTC; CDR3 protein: CASSQVGPARGYTF
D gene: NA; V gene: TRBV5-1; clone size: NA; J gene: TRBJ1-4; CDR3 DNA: TGCGCCAGCGCCACCCAACCTGGAACTAATGAAAAACTGTTTTTT; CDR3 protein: CASATQPGTNEKLFF
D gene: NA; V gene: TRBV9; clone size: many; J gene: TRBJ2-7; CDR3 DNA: TGTGCCAGCAGCCCTACCTGGCAGTCCGTCTACGAGCAGTACTTC; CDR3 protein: CASSPTWQSVYEQYF